This T cell receptor beta chain came from a study of identical twins. General study points: Excess sharing between twins was weaker in beta out-of-frame sequences. Twin-shared out-of-frame alpha sequences were enriched for low generation probability.

On this clonotype: Its matching antigen is unknown.

Unmatched junction bases numbered 8, after V lost 1 base and J lost 9 bases. The CDR3 consists of 14 residues. TCRdb reprocessed the 5' RACE reads via MiXCR and lists one record per CDR3 protein. This table has roughly 720,000 distinct CDR3 sequences, about 20% appearing once. This sample also belongs to another study, concerning T cells expressing NK-cell markers. Per that paper: Sorted CD3+CD56-NKG2C+, CD3+CD56+NKG2C+ and CD3+CD56+NKG2C- T cells supplied the TCR beta repertoires. Within the sequenced cohort of eight donors, seven exhibited HCMV seropositivity and one was seronegative.

The receptor's source is a woman younger than 30 in good health. Material for sequencing was PBMCs. The V gene is TRBV12-3 or TRBV12-4, the J gene TRBJ2-7; 8 positions agree with TRBD1. The CDR3 bases are TGTGCCAGCAGTTTAGGACAGGGGTTTCAATTGCAGTACTTC. This codes for CASSLGQGFQLQYF.